This entry features one T cell receptor beta chain sequence. Its antigen remains undetermined. Nothing much larger sits one base from this clone, and base qualities are not available. This entry belongs to a study of tumor-infiltrating lymphocytes in primary liver carcinoma (dated by TCRdb to about 2017). With regard to the full study: Between late 2015 and March 2016, roughly five patients in China with histopathologically diagnosed primary liver carcinoma had surgical resection. A total of approximately 35 specimens from 5 patients, comprising approximately 25 tumor regions, 5 adjacent noncancerous liver tissues and 5 peripheral blood samples, were covered by TCRbeta repertoire sequencing. The study combined TCRbeta repertoire sequencing, expression microarrays and whole-exome sequencing across five regions of each liver tumor, with adjacent normal tissue and blood. The five patients had tumors staged T1-T3 N0M0, with maximum diameters ranging from about 4 to 10 cm. Each sample produced about 3.5 to 7.13 million productive TCRbeta reads, and read depth showed no significant difference between tissue types. The five patients, three men and two women aged 30 to 69 years, had hepatocellular carcinoma (four) or combined HCC and intrahepatic cholangiocarcinoma (one). Reproducibility between technical replicate repertoires was high, with correlation coefficients above 0.98 and mean shared-clone rates approximately 0.91. Broader findings and caveats from the paper: Because sequencing covered only the TCR beta chain and unpaired alpha chains were not captured, true repertoire diversity is likely underestimated. Comparison of CD4+ and CD8+ T cell repertoires was precluded by the use of bulk unsorted samples. The top 250 clones accounted for a significantly greater share of the repertoire in tumors than in blood (p = 0.039). Repertoire overlap was higher between tumor regions (mean about 35%) than tumor-adjacent (approximately 17%) or tumor-blood (approximately 15%) pairs, consistent with antigen-driven expansion. The study included only four or five patients, and the authors note findings should be validated in a larger study.

Starting from about 500 ng total RNA, TCRbeta-specific cDNA was produced by reverse transcription with a constant-region primer and ProtoScript II reverse transcriptase. TCRbeta libraries were built with three nested multiplex PCR rounds, a slightly modified ARM-PCR procedure. Each of the first two PCR rounds ran for 9 to 11 cycles using multiplex TRBV1-TRBV30 forward primers together with a Cbeta reverse primer. Sample barcodes and Illumina adapters were added in a final 25-cycle PCR with Deep VentR polymerase. Amplicons of 200-500 bp were gel-purified with a QIAquick gel extraction kit before sequencing. An Illumina HiSeq 2500 was used to sequence the TCRbeta amplicons with 250-bp paired-end reads. The authors processed their data as follows. Quality trimming of reads was performed with Trimmomatic v0.33, and paired reads were merged with FLASH v1.2.11 so that full CDR3 sequences could be recovered. V, D and J germline segments were assigned to the rearranged TCRbeta sequences by MiGEC v1.2.1b. Clonotype statistics and Shannon-Wiener diversity indices were calculated with VDJtools v1.0.0. To reduce sampling bias, subsequent analyses other than the diversity analysis used only the 250 most abundant clonotypes in each sample. TCRdb cleaned the public reads at Q25 with fastp, built clones with MiXCR and kept in-frame beta chains. One record per CDR3 amino acid sequence lists the most common genes and DNA. The V and J calls here are based on TCRdb, not the publication. The sample table lists approximately 330,000 distinct CDR3 sequences, less than 75% of them with a count of one. The top ten clones comprise about 6% of the sample.

RNA from unsorted whole blood was extracted with TRIzol reagent, and germline DNA was obtained with the DNeasy Blood & Tissue kit. Chronic HBV infection was present in the patients, and the patients were treatment-naive at sampling. Before surgery, 3.5 to 4 milliliters of peripheral blood were drawn into K2EDTA tubes. V is pruned by 6 bases and J by 2 bases, leaving 5 bases of the junction without a gene match. The CDR3 covers 15 residues, taking in both the cysteine and the phenylalanine. The CDR3 DNA has 45 bases and is translated from base 1. The germline V gene provides CDR1 MDHEN and CDR2 SYDVKM.

The specimen sequenced was peripheral blood. The V and J genes are TRBV28 and TRBJ2-7; a stretch of 12 junction bases matches TRBD2. The clonotype originates from a man aged 40-50 years with primary liver carcinoma and hepatitis B virus infection. The nucleotide sequence reads as follows: TGTGCCAGCAGGCCGACTAGCGGGAGTCCCTACGAGCAGTACTTC. Translated, it gives CASRPTSGSPYEQYF.